Included here is one T cell receptor beta chain sequence, with context. Its antigen is unknown. The data were taken from a study of vaccination and CD4 T cells after COVID-19. Study-level information: Overlapping spike peptides of SARS-CoV-2, HCoV-NL63, HCoV-OC43 and HCoV-229E were used, and cells were stimulated with them.

Treatment: approximately nine-day PBMC culture with coronavirus spike peptide pools or control peptides (ViraFEST assay). The CDR3 extends over 17 amino acids. Germline values: CDR1 SGHRS, CDR2 YFSETQ. Trimming pared 0 bases from V and 7 bases from J, leaving 23 bases between. Cultured CD4+ T-cell DNA underwent Oncomine TCR Beta short-read sequencing. TCRdb redid the calling of the PCR reads with MiXCR, one entry per CDR3 protein. The sample contains approximately 22,000 distinct CDR3 sequences, roughly 40% of which appear only once. The sequenced sample was CD4+ T cells from blood, cultured in vitro, obtained before SARS-CoV-2 vaccination. This chain joins TRBV5-1 and TRBJ2-7, with a tentative D call TRBD2 (7 bases). The TCR originated in a human donor who received a COVID-19 vaccine. CDR3 sequence reads: CASSLDLLDAGAREQYF. CDR3 nucleotides: TGCGCCAGCAGCTTGGATTTATTGGACGCGGGGGCGAGGGAGCAGTACTTC.